The 27 T cell receptor beta chains presented below share a single source sample, sequenced in a study of graft-versus-host responses after intestinal transplantation. Data came from immunoSEQ multiplex PCR; TCRdb stores just in-frame clones and leaves some out. The repertoire holds 80,000 to 100,000 clones, 75% to 90% seen once, with less than 0.12% in the top ten. For these receptors, no antigen is known. Sample: unstimulated CD4+ T cells sorted from spleen or lymph node cells, taken before intestinal transplant. These receptors were taken from a human donor who received an intestinal transplant.

The chain is built from TRBV5-1 and TRBJ2-3; 7 nucleotides match TRBD1. Germline V gives CDR1 SGHRS, CDR2 YFSETQ. CDR3 length: 16 amino acids. Trimming removed 0 bases from V and 6 bases from J; junction bases left unmatched: 10. The CDR3 DNA sequence: TGCGCCAGCAGCTTGGAATACACAGGGGAAGGGGATACGCAGTATTTT. Translating gives CASSLEYTGEGDTQYF.

This chain joins TRBV19 and TRBJ1-5; 7 bases align to TRBD1. Trimming cost V 2 bases and J 7 bases; bases outside gene matches: 8. The CDR3 is 15 amino acids. Per the germline V gene, CDR1 is LNHDA and CDR2 is SQIVND (reference sequence). The CDR3 loop is CASSIYWDSRQPQHF. CDR3 nucleotides: TGTGCCAGTAGTATATATTGGGACAGCCGGCAGCCCCAGCATTTT.

The CDR3 spells CASSLGHPRYGYTF. The CDR3 DNA is TGTGCCAGCAGCTTAGGGCACCCTAGGTATGGCTACACCTTC. The genes are TRBV7-9 and TRBJ1-2; no reliable D call. V was clipped by 1 base and J by 5 bases, with 11 bases between them. The CDR3 totals 14 residues. Germline V gene sequence: CDR1 SEHNR, CDR2 FQNEAQ (reference sequence).

This chain's CDR3 is CASSRTGLAFGEQFF. Written as DNA, the CDR3 is TGTGCCAGCAGCCGAACGGGACTAGCGTTCGGTGAGCAGTTCTTC. The chain links TRBV2 to TRBJ2-1, with 10 bases identical to TRBD2. The germline V gene encodes CDR1 SNHLY and CDR2 FYNNEI. Losses at the gene ends were 6 bases for V and 9 bases for J; bases not matched to a gene: 11. CDR3 length: 15 residues.

The V call is TRBV29-1, the J call TRBJ2-7; 9 nucleotides line up with TRBD1. This CDR3 comprises 11 residues. Germline V CDR1 and CDR2: SQVTM, ANQGSEA. V shed 6 bases and J 8 bases; nucleotides not matched to a gene: 5. CDR3 region: CSVQTGGQQYF. CDR3 DNA: TGCAGCGTCCAGACAGGGGGGCAGCAGTACTTC.

The chain combines TRBV6-5 with TRBJ1-2, with TRBD1 matching 10 bases. CDR1 is MNHEY, CDR2 SVGAGI, per germline. Trimming removed 0 bases from V and 10 bases from J; junction bases left unmatched: 11. This CDR3 contains 16 residues. As DNA, the CDR3 is TGTGCCAGCAGTTACTCCCGGACAGGGGGTTTGCTTCCCTACACCTTC. Protein product: CASSYSRTGGLLPYTF.

CDR3 residues: CASSSTSYGYTF. DNA for the CDR3: TGTGCCAGCAGTTCAACTTCCTATGGCTACACCTTC. The chain links TRBV27 to TRBJ1-2; no clear D. Germline V CDR1 and CDR2: MNHEY, SMNVEV (reference sequence). V dropped 4 bases and J dropped 4 bases, with 7 bases sitting between them. The CDR3 is made up of 12 amino acids.

In this sample, this clone turned up once. The gene calls are TRBV9 and TRBJ1-2, with D possibly matching TRBD1 (6 bases). The germline CDR1 and CDR2 sequences are SGDLS and YYNGEE. The CDR3 is 16 amino acids. Trimming stripped 0 bases from V and 2 bases from J, with 14 bases between. The CDR3 nucleotides are TGTGCCAGCAGCGTAGCTGGAGACAGGCAAAACTATGGCTACACCTTC. Translating gives CASSVAGDRQNYGYTF.

The chain is built from TRBV6-6 and TRBJ1-4; 10 nucleotides match TRBD1. The CDR3 is 16 residues long. Germline V gene lookup returns CDR1 MNHNY and CDR2 SVGAGI (reference sequence). V lost 7 bases to trimming and J lost 3 bases; unmatched junction nucleotides: 8. The CDR3 protein is CASNWGQGPSNEKLFF. The CDR3 DNA reads as TGTGCCAGCAACTGGGGACAGGGGCCTTCTAATGAAAAACTGTTTTTT.

V gene TRBV5-8 combines with J gene TRBJ1-2, with D unclear. The ends were cut back, 1 base at V and 8 bases at J, with 15 bases in the middle. The CDR3 covers 14 residues. CDR1 is SGHTS, CDR2 YDEGEE, per germline. The CDR3, as DNA: TGTGCCAGCAGCTTGTGGGCAGCAGAGAAGGGCTACACCTTC. This sequence encodes CASSLWAAEKGYTF.

V and J are TRBV5-1 and TRBJ1-2, with 8 bases matching TRBD1. This CDR3 is built from 15 residues. Trimming at V came to 4 bases and at J to 3 bases, leaving 8 bases not matched to a gene. The V gene's germline CDR1 is SGHRS and CDR2 YFSETQ. The DNA for the CDR3 is TGCGCCAGCAGCGAACCGGGACAGGAGTACTATGGCTACACCTTC. It translates to CASSEPGQEYYGYTF.

This rearrangement joins TRBV7-3 to TRBJ2-1; 10 bases agree with TRBD1. CDR1 is SGHTA and CDR2 is FQGTGA in the germline V gene. The CDR3 is 15 residues long. V shed 5 bases, J shed 7 bases, and the junction held 8 bases outside the gene matches. CDR3 coding DNA: TGTGCCAGCAGCGGACGGGACAGGGGTTCTAATGAGCAGTTCTTC. It encodes CASSGRDRGSNEQFF.

CDR3 in amino acids: CASTSGGAGTGELFF. The CDR3 DNA reads TGTGCCAGTACCAGCGGGGGGGCCGGGACCGGGGAGCTGTTTTTT. The chain employs TRBV19 and TRBJ2-2, with 10 bases lining up with TRBD2. The trim removed 7 bases at V and 5 bases at J, leaving 7 bases unmatched. This CDR3 is 15 amino acids long. The germline V gene has CDR1 LNHDA and CDR2 SQIVND (reference sequence).

This sequence joins TRBV19 and TRBJ2-7; 8 bases agree with TRBD2. Germline loops: CDR1 LNHDA, CDR2 SQIVND (reference sequence). The CDR3 sequence is 15 residues long. The V segment lost 3 bases and the J segment 5 bases; nucleotides outside the gene matches: 9. The CDR3, as DNA: TGTGCCAGTAGTATTAGGGGACTAGTCGTTGACGAGCAGTACTTC. Its protein is CASSIRGLVVDEQYF. The full variable domain, its missing parts supplied by reference TRBV19 and TRBJ2-7, is DGGITQSPKYLFRKEGQNVTLSCEQNLNHDAMYWYRQDPGQGLRLIYYSQIVNDFQKGDIAEGYSVSREKKESFPLTVTSAQKNPTAFYLCASSIRGLVVDEQYFGPGTRLTVT.

This clone was recorded once. This sequence joins TRBV6-5 and TRBJ1-2, with 8 bases that match TRBD1. CDR1 is MNHEY and CDR2 is SVGAGI in the germline V gene. V dropped 7 bases and J dropped 8; count of bases not matched to a gene: 12. The CDR3 has 14 residues. The CDR3 here is CASTMRQGAGGYTF. As DNA, the CDR3 is TGTGCCAGCACGATGAGGCAGGGGGCAGGAGGCTACACCTTC.

This clone appeared a single time. The chain is built from TRBV4-2 and TRBJ2-6; possible D gene TRBD2, 6 bases. The CDR3 has 20 amino acids. From germline, CDR1 is LGHNA and CDR2 YNFKEQ. With 1 base removed from V and 4 bases from J, the gap between germline ends came to 23 bases. Written as DNA, the CDR3 is TGTGCCAGCAGCCAAGTGGTTACTGGGACTGGGGAATACGGGGCCAACGTCCTGACTTTC. Encoded protein: CASSQVVTGTGEYGANVLTF.

The chain carries TRBV10-3 and TRBJ2-5; 7 bases match TRBD1. The last part of the DNA fits TRBJ2-7 better; the J call may be wrong. CDR1 and CDR2 from the germline V gene are ENHRY and SYGVKD. The CDR3 has 13 amino acids. The CDR3 protein is CAIRGTASYEQYF. Here the CDR3 DNA reads TGTGCCATCAGGGGGACAGCCTCCTACGAGCAGTACTTC.

The V call is TRBV6-6, the J call TRBJ1-6, with D possibly matching TRBD1 (5 bases). V lost 4 bases and J 9 bases, leaving 16 bases between the germline ends. CDR1 is MNHNY and CDR2 is SVGAGI in the germline V gene (reference sequence). This CDR3 spans 15 amino acids. As DNA, the CDR3 is TGTGCCAGCAGTTTCATTGGGGCAGTGAGTTCACCCCTCCACTTT. As protein: CASSFIGAVSSPLHF.

V and J are TRBV25-1 and TRBJ1-2, with D possibly TRBD1 on 6 matching bases. CDR1 MGHDK and CDR2 SYGVNS come from the germline V gene. Trimming pared 6 bases from V and 4 bases from J, leaving 15 bases between. The CDR3 totals 14 residues. The CDR3 bases are TGTGCCAGCAGCCCCGCCGACAGGAGCTATGGCTACACCTTC. It yields the protein CASSPADRSYGYTF.

The J gene is TRBJ1-6, the V gene TRBV27; 8 nucleotides match TRBD1. The CDR3 is 17 amino acids. The V gene's germline CDR1 is MNHEY and CDR2 SMNVEV (reference sequence). With 5 bases clipped from V and 5 bases from J, the junction kept 11 bases outside the gene matches. CDR3 DNA sequence: TGTGCCAGCAGTCCGAGGACAGGGTTACCCCATAATTCACCCCTCCACTTT. Amino acids: CASSPRTGLPHNSPLHF.

This clone was seen only a few times. The V call is TRBV5-6, the J call TRBJ2-7; 7 bases are shared with TRBD1. Germline V gene lookup returns CDR1 SGHDT and CDR2 YYEEEE. The CDR3 is made up of 14 amino acids. J lost 2 bases, V lost 2 bases, and 4 bases had no gene match. This CDR3 is CASSLQGIPYEQYF. CDR3 coding DNA: TGTGCCAGCAGCTTACAGGGGATCCCCTACGAGCAGTACTTC.

In its sample, this clone was seen once. The V gene is TRBV6-1, the J gene TRBJ2-4; tentative D call: TRBD1 (5 bases). Germline lookup yields CDR1 MNHNS and CDR2 SASEGT. The CDR3 has 11 residues. Trimming stripped 9 bases from V and 13 bases from J, with 16 bases between. In nucleotides, the CDR3 is TGTGCCAGTAGTTTGCAGGGCAGCCAGTACTTC. This gives the protein CASSLQGSQYF.

This clone was observed a handful of times. The CDR3 region is CASTTYGGYTF. Here the CDR3 DNA reads TGTGCCAGCACCACCTACGGTGGCTACACCTTC. The chain uses TRBV2 and TRBJ1-2; no definite D call. The CDR3 is made up of 11 amino acids. Germline V CDR1 and CDR2: SNHLY, FYNNEI. V gave up 7 bases and J gave up 7 bases, with 10 bases separating them.

J is TRBJ1-1 and V is TRBV12-5; weak D call: TRBD1 (5 bases). The CDR3 runs to 13 residues. V lost 0 bases to trimming and J lost 3 bases, with 5 bases between them. CDR1 is LGHNT, CDR2 FRNRAP, per germline. DNA of the CDR3: TGTGCTAGTGGTTTGGTAGGGGACACTGAAGCTTTCTTT. This encodes CASGLVGDTEAFF.

The chain couples TRBV4-1 to TRBJ2-5, with D possibly TRBD2 on 5 matching bases. The germline V gene encodes CDR1 MGHRA and CDR2 YSYEKL. The CDR3 sequence is 14 residues long. Deletions cut 0 bases from V and 7 bases from J, with 12 bases between. The CDR3 spells CASSQELASGTQYF. In DNA, the CDR3 is TGCGCCAGCAGCCAAGAGTTGGCCAGCGGGACCCAGTACTTC.

The rearrangement uses TRBV7-3 and TRBJ2-7; D unresolved. The CDR3 has 13 residues. Deletions cut 5 bases from V and 7 bases from J, with 15 bases between. Germline assignment: CDR1 SGHTA and CDR2 FQGTGA. In DNA form, the CDR3 reads TGTGCCAGCAGCCCCCACCCGACTCTTGAGCAGTACTTC. This encodes CASSPHPTLEQYF.

This clone showed up just a few times. A read error may account for a junction end that differs from germline. The V gene is TRBV2, the J gene TRBJ2-5; D may be TRBD2 (5 bases). In germline, CDR1 is SNHLY, CDR2 FYNNEI. The CDR3 contains 12 residues. The CDR3 reads CARSGLERTQYF. The DNA for the CDR3 is TGTGCCAGAAGTGGACTGGAGAGGACCCAGTACTTC.